The clone carrying this TCR beta chain was observed many times. Its antigen remains unidentified. One entry per CDR3 protein, called by TCRdb with MiXCR from the 5' RACE reads. The table has roughly 690,000 distinct CDR3 sequences, around 6.1% seen once. These data belong to a study of identical twins. The study's findings and limits: Within cord blood, abundant beta clonotypes carried fewer insertions, but memory repertoires showed no such trend. Monozygotic twin pairs showed more out-of-frame TCR alpha sharing than models estimated. One should note that invariant MAIT and iNKT cells could partly confound zero-insertion analyses.

Trimming shortened V by 1 base and J by 2 bases, and 12 bases separated the two germline ends. This CDR3 is built from 15 residues. CDR1 is SQVTM and CDR2 is ANQGSEA in the germline V gene. The chain carries TRBV29-1 and TRBJ2-1; TRBD2 might be the D (6 bases). Sequences were obtained from naive T cells sorted from blood. This receptor was obtained from a young man in good health. The CDR3 loop reads CSVEAGRGTYNEQFF. DNA for the CDR3: TGCAGCGTTGAAGCGGGACGGGGGACCTACAATGAGCAGTTCTTC.